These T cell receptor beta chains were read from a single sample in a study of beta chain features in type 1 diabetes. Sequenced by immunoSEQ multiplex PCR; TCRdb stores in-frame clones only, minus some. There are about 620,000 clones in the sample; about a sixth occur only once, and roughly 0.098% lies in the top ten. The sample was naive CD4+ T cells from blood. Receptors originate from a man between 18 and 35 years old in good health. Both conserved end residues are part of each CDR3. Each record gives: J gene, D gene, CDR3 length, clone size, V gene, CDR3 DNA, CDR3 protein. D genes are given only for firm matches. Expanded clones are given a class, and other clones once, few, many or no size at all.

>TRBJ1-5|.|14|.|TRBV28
TGTGCCAGCAGTTTAGGGGGGGCGAATCAGCCCCAGCATTTT
CASSLGGANQPQHF
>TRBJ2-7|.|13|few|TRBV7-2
TGTGCCAGCAGCTTAGGATTCCGGTACGAGCAGTACTTC
CASSLGFRYEQYF
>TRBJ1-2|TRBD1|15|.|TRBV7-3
TGTGCCAGCAGCTTAACGGGACAGGGGGCGTATGGCTACACCTTC
CASSLTGQGAYGYTF
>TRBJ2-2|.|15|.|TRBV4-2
TGTGCCAGCAGCCACGGGGGATTGAACACCGGGGAGCTGTTTTTT
CASSHGGLNTGELFF
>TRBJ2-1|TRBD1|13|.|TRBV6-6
TGTGCCAGCAGCGGGACAGGGGGAAATGAGCAGTTCTTC
CASSGTGGNEQFF
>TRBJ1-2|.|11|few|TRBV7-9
TGTGCCAGCAGCCTAATTTATGGCTACACCTTC
CASSLIYGYTF
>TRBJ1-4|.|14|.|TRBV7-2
TGTGCCAGCAGCCCACAGCCACTTAATGAAAAACTGTTTTTT
CASSPQPLNEKLFF
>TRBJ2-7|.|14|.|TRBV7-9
TGTGCCAGCAGCTTACCCGGGGGTTTCTACGAGCAGTACTTC
CASSLPGGFYEQYF
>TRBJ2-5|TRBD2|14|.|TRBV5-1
TGCGCCAGCAGCAGGGAAGGACTAGCGGAGACCCAGTACTTC
CASSREGLAETQYF
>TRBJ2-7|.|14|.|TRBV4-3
TGCGCCAGCAGCCACCTGAGTCGGCCCTACGAGCAGTACTTC
CASSHLSRPYEQYF
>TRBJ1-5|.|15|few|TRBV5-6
TGTGCCAGCAGCCGGGGGGAGATGAGCAATCAGCCCCAGCATTTT
CASSRGEMSNQPQHF
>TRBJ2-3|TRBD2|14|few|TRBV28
TGTGCCAGCATGGCTAGCGGGGGTTCCGATACGCAGTATTTT
CASMASGGSDTQYF
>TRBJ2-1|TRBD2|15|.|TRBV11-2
TGTGCCAGCAGCCCGACTAGCGGGAGGGGGAATGAGCAGTTCTTC
CASSPTSGRGNEQFF
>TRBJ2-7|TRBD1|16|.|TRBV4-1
TGCGCCAGCAGCCGTACCGGGACAGGGTTCGCCTACGAGCAGTACTTC
CASSRTGTGFAYEQYF
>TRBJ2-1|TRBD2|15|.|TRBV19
TGTGCCAGTAGTATCGGCGGGGGGCCGAACAATGAGCAGTTCTTC
CASSIGGGPNNEQFF
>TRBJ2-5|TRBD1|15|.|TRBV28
TGTGCCAGCAGTTTCCCGGGACAGGGGGCGGAGACCCAGTACTTC
CASSFPGQGAETQYF
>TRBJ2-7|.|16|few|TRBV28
TGTGCCAGCAGCTCCGGGGGGGACAGCCGGTGGTGGGAGCAGTACTTC
CASSSGGDSRWWEQYF